This T cell receptor beta chain comes out of a study of regulatory T cells in long-lasting Graves disease. Study results and caveats: Repertoires from persistent disease leaned toward TRBV28, TRBJ1-2 and TRBJ2-5. New patients shared fewer public clonotypes (more than 850) than persistent patients did (fewer than 3,000).

Germline trimming cut 2 bases from V and 4 bases from J; bases unmatched to any gene: 7. CDR1 is KGHSH, CDR2 LQKENI, per germline. This CDR3 is 15 amino acids long. To make TCR beta libraries, researchers used iRepertoire HTBI primers and Arm-PCR of CDR3 regions. TCRdb reprocessed the multiplex PCR reads via MiXCR and lists one record per CDR3 protein. The sample records about 400,000 distinct CDR3 sequences, 15% to 18% being singletons. Notes on this clonotype: Antigen specificity is unknown.

Documented time point: newly diagnosed GD, antithyroid drugs for less than 3 months. PBMCs provided the RNA from which the TCR library was made. Graves' disease diagnosis was established per American Thyroid Association guidelines. This TCR was sampled from a female donor with Graves disease. The chain recombines TRBV18 with TRBJ1-1; 7 bases are shared with TRBD1. Specimen: peripheral blood mononuclear cells (PBMCs), collected at new diagnosis, from a patient treated with antithyroid drugs. CDR3 sequence: CASSPAQGDGTEAFF. As DNA, the CDR3 is TGTGCCAGCTCACCAGCCCAGGGGGATGGCACTGAAGCTTTCTTT.